This T cell receptor beta chain originates from a study of blood T cells in healthy people across ages. A second PCR, run for roughly 7 to 11 cycles, used a sample-barcoded 5' primer plus a J-beta primer mix. Each cDNA was tagged by a template-switch adaptor containing 12 random nucleotides. TCRdb fed the 5' RACE reads into MiXCR, producing one record per CDR3 protein. The sample holds fewer than 800,000 distinct CDR3 sequences, around 32% seen once. With regard to this clonotype: Its target is unknown.

The amount of total RNA extracted per sample was at least 6 micrograms. Study observations and caveats: Significant beta diversity loss was already apparent by age approximately 36, declining roughly linearly.

The sequenced material came from blood. The receptor was derived from a woman older than 75 in good health.

CDR3 coding DNA: TGTGCCAGCAGTTTATTTATGGGATATAGCAATCAGCCCCAGCATTTT. It yields the protein CASSLFMGYSNQPQHF. V and J are TRBV12-3 or TRBV12-4 and TRBJ1-5; D uncertain. Trimming pared 2 bases from V and 0 bases from J, leaving 11 bases between. The CDR3 sequence is 16 residues long.